These T cell receptor beta chains were read from a single sample in a study of T cells in Graves' hyperthyroidism and ophthalmopathy. TCRdb fed the multiplex PCR reads into MiXCR, producing one record per CDR3 protein. The top ten hold 3.5% to 4.5% of the sample, which has 640,000 or so distinct CDR3 sequences, roughly 15% seen once. Sequenced: blood. The receptors here all came from a woman in her forties with Graves' ophthalmopathy. Each CDR3 is given with its conserved first and last residue. Fields, in order: J gene, V gene, D gene, clone size, CDR3 protein, CDR3 DNA. D genes are given only for firm matches. Some rows mark clone size as missing; the rest say once, few, many or name a class of expanded clone.

J: TRBJ2-7; V: TRBV5-1; D: -; size: many; CDR3: CASSLEGRGKYEQYF; DNA: TGCGCCAGCAGCTTGGAAGGCAGAGGGAAGTACGAGCAGTACTTC
J: TRBJ2-7; V: TRBV6-5; D: -; size: many; CDR3: CASSYERASYEQYF; DNA: TGTGCCAGCAGTTACGAGCGGGCCTCCTACGAGCAGTACTTC
J: TRBJ2-2; V: TRBV5-1; D: -; size: many; CDR3: CASRGANTGELFF; DNA: TGCGCCAGCAGAGGAGCGAACACCGGGGAGCTGTTTTTT
J: TRBJ1-1; V: TRBV7-9; D: -; size: many; CDR3: CASSFQTNTEAFF; DNA: TGTGCCAGCAGCTTTCAGACGAACACTGAAGCTTTCTTT
J: TRBJ2-7; V: TRBV7-3; D: -; size: -; CDR3: CASSLEGPHIEEQYF; DNA: TGTGCCAGCAGCTTGGAAGGTCCCCACATTGAAGAGCAGTACTTC
J: TRBJ1-5; V: TRBV28; D: -; size: many; CDR3: CAITGGARNQPQHF; DNA: TGTGCCATTACGGGGGGGGCTAGGAATCAGCCCCAGCATTTT
J: TRBJ1-1; V: TRBV6-5; D: TRBD1; size: many; CDR3: CASSYDRARANTEAFF; DNA: TGTGCCAGCAGTTACGACAGGGCGAGGGCTAACACTGAAGCTTTCTTT
J: TRBJ1-6; V: TRBV2; D: TRBD1; size: -; CDR3: CASSEDRGPRRSPLHF; DNA: TGTGCCAGCAGTGAAGACAGGGGCCCGAGGCGGTCACCCCTCCACTTT
J: TRBJ2-5; V: TRBV29-1; D: -; size: few; CDR3: CSVSTGTRETQYF; DNA: TGCAGCGTCTCAACAGGCACGCGAGAGACCCAGTACTTC
J: TRBJ2-2; V: TRBV28; D: -; size: -; CDR3: CASNDPGGTGELFF; DNA: TGTGCCAGCAATGACCCCGGAGGCACCGGGGAGCTGTTTTTT
J: TRBJ2-7; V: TRBV5-1; D: -; size: -; CDR3: CASSFSAGSSSYEQYF; DNA: TGCGCCAGCAGCTTCTCGGCAGGGTCAAGCTCCTACGAGCAGTACTTC
J: TRBJ2-4; V: TRBV2; D: TRBD2; size: many; CDR3: CASSVHSGSGKNIQYF; DNA: TGTGCCAGCAGTGTCCATAGCGGGAGTGGCAAAAACATTCAGTACTTC
J: TRBJ2-5; V: TRBV7-9; D: TRBD2; size: many; CDR3: CASSLFSTSGRWEETQYF; DNA: TGTGCCAGCAGCTTATTTTCGACTAGCGGGAGATGGGAAGAGACCCAGTACTTC
J: TRBJ1-1; V: TRBV12-3/TRBV12-4; D: TRBD1; size: few; CDR3: CASSSNLNSWTGRFVDTEAFF; DNA: TGTGCCAGCAGTTCAAATCTAAATTCCTGGACAGGACGATTTGTCGACACTGAAGCTTTCTTT
J: TRBJ2-7; V: TRBV29-1; D: -; size: many; CDR3: CSVEEAGRYSYEQYF; DNA: TGCAGCGTTGAAGAGGCAGGGCGTTACTCCTACGAGCAGTACTTC
J: TRBJ2-5; V: TRBV20-1; D: TRBD2; size: few; CDR3: CSARGGLAEGTQYF; DNA: TGCAGTGCTAGAGGAGGACTAGCGGAGGGGACCCAGTACTTC
J: TRBJ2-5; V: TRBV12-3/TRBV12-4; D: -; size: many; CDR3: CASTYSQETQYF; DNA: TGTGCCAGCACGTATAGCCAAGAGACCCAGTACTTC
J: TRBJ1-2; V: TRBV24-1; D: -; size: few; CDR3: CATSDEGHRAGGYGYTF; DNA: TGTGCCACCAGTGATGAAGGACACAGGGCAGGAGGCTATGGCTACACCTTC
J: TRBJ1-1; V: TRBV7-9; D: -; size: -; CDR3: CASNGGAYNEAFF; DNA: TGTGCCAGCAACGGGGGCGCCTACAATGAAGCTTTCTTT
J: TRBJ2-7; V: TRBV11-2; D: -; size: -; CDR3: CASSLNGAGTSYEQYF; DNA: TGTGCCAGCAGCTTAAATGGGGCAGGTACTTCTTACGAGCAGTACTTC
J: TRBJ2-2; V: TRBV3-1; D: -; size: -; CDR3: CASESPGNTGELFF; DNA: TGTGCCAGCGAGAGCCCAGGGAACACCGGGGAGCTGTTTTTT
J: TRBJ1-1; V: TRBV30; D: -; size: -; CDR3: CACERWALTEAFF; DNA: TGTGCCTGCGAGCGGTGGGCTCTAACTGAAGCTTTCTTT
J: TRBJ1-2; V: TRBV5-1; D: -; size: -; CDR3: CASSLAPGSNYGYTF; DNA: TGCGCCAGCAGCCTAGCTCCCGGTTCTAACTATGGCTACACCTTC
J: TRBJ1-1; V: TRBV29-1; D: TRBD1; size: many; CDR3: CSVTTGEGTEAFF; DNA: TGCAGCGTTACCACAGGGGAGGGGACTGAAGCTTTCTTT
J: TRBJ2-5; V: TRBV20-1; D: TRBD2; size: many; CDR3: CSAFGLEGSGRASETQYF; DNA: TGCAGTGCTTTTGGACTAGAAGGTAGCGGGAGGGCCTCAGAGACCCAGTACTTC
J: TRBJ2-7; V: TRBV6-2/TRBV6-3; D: TRBD2; size: many; CDR3: CATRPVSGSHSYEQYF; DNA: TGTGCCACCCGTCCGGTGAGCGGGAGCCATTCCTACGAGCAGTACTTC
J: TRBJ2-7; V: TRBV20-1; D: TRBD1; size: -; CDR3: CSARGPGQAYYEQYF; DNA: TGCAGTGCTAGAGGCCCGGGACAGGCCTACTACGAGCAGTACTTC
J: TRBJ2-7; V: TRBV18; D: -; size: -; CDR3: CASSLSDLYEQYF; DNA: TGTGCCAGCTCACTCTCGGACCTGTACGAGCAGTACTTC
J: TRBJ2-7; V: TRBV28; D: TRBD1; size: -; CDR3: CASSIRDRYEQYF; DNA: TGTGCCAGCAGTATCCGGGACAGATACGAGCAGTACTTC
J: TRBJ1-6; V: TRBV27; D: -; size: few; CDR3: CASSFKRRAPLHF; DNA: TGTGCCAGCAGTTTTAAGCGGCGCGCACCCCTCCACTTT
J: TRBJ2-7; V: TRBV2; D: TRBD2; size: many; CDR3: CASSGLAETFEQYF; DNA: TGTGCCAGCAGTGGACTAGCGGAGACGTTCGAGCAGTACTTC
J: TRBJ2-2; V: TRBV2; D: -; size: many; CDR3: CASSENGATGELFF; DNA: TGTGCCAGCAGTGAAAATGGAGCCACCGGGGAGCTGTTTTTT
J: TRBJ2-2; V: TRBV6-5; D: -; size: many; CDR3: CASSPARTGELFF; DNA: TGTGCCAGCAGCCCTGCCCGAACCGGGGAGCTGTTTTTT
J: TRBJ1-5; V: TRBV5-1; D: -; size: many; CDR3: CASSLRGTQPQHF; DNA: TGCGCCAGCAGCTTGAGGGGCACCCAGCCCCAGCATTTT
J: TRBJ1-1; V: TRBV12-3/TRBV12-4; D: TRBD1; size: many; CDR3: CASSGTGGVFTEAFF; DNA: TGTGCCAGCAGTGGTACAGGGGGCGTCTTCACTGAAGCTTTCTTT
J: TRBJ2-7; V: TRBV6-2/TRBV6-3; D: -; size: many; CDR3: CASSYPGQYEQYF; DNA: TGTGCCAGCAGTTACCCCGGACAGTACGAGCAGTACTTC
J: TRBJ2-7; V: TRBV7-8; D: -; size: many; CDR3: CASSPASKPQLEQYF; DNA: TGTGCCAGCAGCCCCGCGAGTAAGCCGCAACTCGAGCAGTACTTC
J: TRBJ2-2; V: TRBV2; D: TRBD2; size: many; CDR3: CASKAGGLTGELFF; DNA: TGTGCCAGCAAGGCGGGAGGGCTAACCGGGGAGCTGTTTTTT
J: TRBJ1-2; V: TRBV4-1; D: TRBD1; size: -; CDR3: CASSQDPGGYGSLGYTF; DNA: TGCGCCAGCAGCCAAGACCCAGGGGGCTATGGCTCTCTTGGCTACACCTTC
J: TRBJ2-7; V: TRBV11-1; D: TRBD1; size: -; CDR3: CASSPSDRLSYEQYF; DNA: TGTGCCAGCAGCCCCTCGGACAGGCTCTCCTACGAGCAGTACTTC
J: TRBJ2-5; V: TRBV6-1; D: TRBD2; size: -; CDR3: CASRRGLAGVETQYF; DNA: TGTGCCAGCAGGAGGGGACTAGCGGGAGTTGAGACCCAGTACTTC
J: TRBJ2-1; V: TRBV30; D: -; size: -; CDR3: CAWSSRLTPEQFF; DNA: TGTGCCTGGAGTAGCCGACTGACGCCTGAGCAGTTCTTC
J: TRBJ1-1; V: TRBV6-5; D: -; size: -; CDR3: CASRTTGLKEAFF; DNA: TGTGCCAGCAGGACAACGGGCCTCAAGGAAGCTTTCTTT